The rows below give T cell receptor beta chains drawn from one sample of a study of cytomegalovirus exposure and HLA in healthy donors. Assay: immunoSEQ multiplex PCR; the TCRdb copy retains only in-frame clones and omits some. The sample yields 75,000 to 100,000 clones, 73% seen once. The sequencing sample was made of PBMCs. Every receptor here comes from a man aged 40-49 years in good health and CMV-seronegative. Each CDR3 is given with its conserved first and last residue. D genes are given only for firm matches. Not every row has a clone size; where given, it reads once, few, many or a size class.

cdr3_nt	cdr3_aa	clone_size	v_call	d_call	j_call
TGCGCCAGCAGCCGGGGACAGGGATTAGGAGGGGATGAAAAACTGTTTTTT	CASSRGQGLGGDEKLFF	once	TRBV4-1	TRBD1	TRBJ1-4
TGTGCCAGCAGTTTATTTTCCGGACAGAAGAGAGATGAGCAGTTCTTC	CASSLFSGQKRDEQFF	NA	TRBV27	NA	TRBJ2-1
TGTGCCAGCAGCGACCGGGACAGGGGGAGAACCTACAATGAGCAGTTCTTC	CASSDRDRGRTYNEQFF	once	TRBV2	TRBD1	TRBJ2-1
TGTGCCAGCAGTTGGGACAGGATGAACACCGGGGAGCTGTTTTTT	CASSWDRMNTGELFF	few	TRBV6-5	TRBD1	TRBJ2-2
TGTGCCAGCAGCTTTCGCGGGGAGGCTGAAGCTTTCTTT	CASSFRGEAEAFF	few	TRBV5-4	NA	TRBJ1-1
TGTGCCAGCAGTCTCGGGCGGGGGAGCCCCTACAATGAGCAGTTCTTC	CASSLGRGSPYNEQFF	few	TRBV11-1	TRBD2	TRBJ2-1
TGTGCCAGCAGCTTAGTAGCGGGGTTCACAGATACGCAGTATTTT	CASSLVAGFTDTQYF	NA	TRBV5-4	TRBD2	TRBJ2-3
TGTGCCAGTAGTTTTCAGGGGAACAATTCACCCCTCCACTTT	CASSFQGNNSPLHF	NA	TRBV19	NA	TRBJ1-6
TGTGCCAGCACCCCCAGCGGGGCGGGCACCGGGGAGCTGTTTTTT	CASTPSGAGTGELFF	NA	TRBV6-5	TRBD2	TRBJ2-2
TGTGCCAGCAGGCCCGACAGGGGGCGGATTGAGACCCAGTACTTC	CASRPDRGRIETQYF	NA	TRBV6-1	TRBD1	TRBJ2-5
TGTGCCAGCAGCTTGCGCGGGGGATCCTACAATGAGCAGTTCTTC	CASSLRGGSYNEQFF	NA	TRBV5-8	TRBD2	TRBJ2-1
TGTGCCAGTTCTAACGACAGGGAGAACACCGGGGAGCTGTTTTTT	CASSNDRENTGELFF	NA	TRBV19	TRBD1	TRBJ2-2
TGTGCCAGCAGCTTGCGACAGAAGGGCAATGAAAAACTGTTTTTT	CASSLRQKGNEKLFF	NA	TRBV21-1	NA	TRBJ1-4
TGTGCCAGCAGCCCCGACTCCGACGGTCGGACCCAGTACTTC	CASSPDSDGRTQYF	NA	TRBV7-7	NA	TRBJ2-5
TGCGCCAGCAGCTTGTACACTGGGGGCGGCTATGGCTACACCTTC	CASSLYTGGGYGYTF	NA	TRBV5-1	NA	TRBJ1-2
TGTGCCAGCAGTCTCGTGGGACTAGCGGGGGCGGGGGCCAAAAACATTCAGTACTTC	CASSLVGLAGAGAKNIQYF	NA	TRBV28	TRBD2	TRBJ2-4
TGTGCCAGCAGCCAAGATTGGCGGGGGGGTACACCCGGGGAGCTGTTTTTT	CASSQDWRGGTPGELFF	few	TRBV4-2	TRBD2	TRBJ2-2
TGCGCCAGCAGCCAAGCCCGGACTAGCGATCGCACAGATACGCAGTATTTT	CASSQARTSDRTDTQYF	NA	TRBV4-1	TRBD2	TRBJ2-3
TGTGCCAGCAGGGAGGGACAGCCTGCGATGAACACTGAAGCTTTCTTT	CASREGQPAMNTEAFF	NA	TRBV28	TRBD1	TRBJ1-1
TGTGCCAGCAGCCCCTTCCCCCGTTTCTCCGAGCAGTACTTC	CASSPFPRFSEQYF	few	TRBV7-8	NA	TRBJ2-7
TGCGCCAGCAGCAGCGAGACAGCTTACGAGCAGTACTTC	CASSSETAYEQYF	NA	TRBV5-1	NA	TRBJ2-7
TGTGCCAGCAGCCTATCACTAGCGGGGGACTACAATGAGCAGTTCTTC	CASSLSLAGDYNEQFF	few	TRBV7-9	TRBD2	TRBJ2-1
TGTGCCAGCAGCGAAGGCGGGCCCCAGCATTTT	CASSEGGPQHF	few	TRBV4-2	NA	TRBJ1-5
TGTGCCAGCAACCGGGTATATAACTATGGCTACACCTTC	CASNRVYNYGYTF	NA	TRBV28	NA	TRBJ1-2
TGCACCAGCATCTCCAGCCCCAGTCTCAGGGGAGATTCACCCCTCCACTTT	CTSISSPSLRGDSPLHF	NA	TRBV1	NA	TRBJ1-6
TGCGCCAGCAGCTTCGTGGGTGACACTCGGGGCGAGCAGTACTTC	CASSFVGDTRGEQYF	NA	TRBV5-1	NA	TRBJ2-7
TGTGCCAGCAGCTTGAGGAGTACTAATGAAAAACTGTTTTTT	CASSLRSTNEKLFF	few	TRBV5-6	NA	TRBJ1-4
TGTGCCAGCAGCGTATATAGCGGGGCAAGCACAGATACGCAGTATTTT	CASSVYSGASTDTQYF	NA	TRBV9	TRBD2	TRBJ2-3